The subject of this entry is one TCR beta chain. What it recognizes is unknown. Trimming took 3 bases from V and 4 from J; bases not matched to a gene: 5. Per the germline V gene, CDR1 is GTSNPN and CDR2 is SVGIG (reference sequence). The CDR3 is 14 residues long. This PCR relied on a set of 60 Vbeta primers and 13 Jbeta primers. Data came from immunoSEQ multiplex PCR; TCRdb stores just in-frame clones and leaves some out. The sample shows around 210,000 clones, 70% to 90% of them seen only once. The entry originates in a study of cytomegalovirus exposure and HLA in healthy donors. At the level of the study: Of around 400 genotyped donors, around 86% grouped in the Caucasian-associated ancestry cluster. Points from the study as a whole: Researchers reported in a later analysis that common viral pathogens appeared linked to several top clusters. Differences between HLA loci emerged in a later analysis of TCR association rates, with DRB1 most and HLA-C fewest.

This chain joins TRBV30 and TRBJ2-1; the match to TRBD2 covers 8 bases. Sequencing was done on a sample of PBMCs. This sequence was found in a girl under 10 years old in good health and CMV-seronegative. CDR3 sequence reads: CAWRSSGPYNEQFF. DNA of the CDR3: TGTGCCTGGAGGTCTAGCGGGCCTTACAATGAGCAGTTCTTC.